The rows below give T cell receptor beta chains drawn from one sample of a study of T cells after yellow fever vaccination. MiXCR was run by TCRdb on the 5' RACE reads, yielding one entry per CDR3 protein. The repertoire holds a few hundred thousand distinct CDR3 sequences, about 6.2% seen once, with about 15% in the top ten. The specimen comprised PBMCs, sampled 5 days after the yellow fever booster vaccination. The receptors originated from a man in his thirties or forties who received the YFV17D yellow fever vaccine. CDR3s include the opening cysteine and the closing phenylalanine or tryptophan. D genes are given only for firm matches. Rows give clone size only sometimes, using once, few, many, or a class for an expanded clone.

.	TRBJ2-1	14	many	TRBV5-1	TGCGCCAGCGGTTTTGTGGACGCCCACAATGAGCAGTTCTTC	CASGFVDAHNEQFF
.	TRBJ2-3	15	many	TRBV5-1	TGCGCCAGCAGCGGCGGGACTCATGGAATGGATACGCAGTATTTT	CASSGGTHGMDTQYF
TRBD1	TRBJ2-2	14	.	TRBV15	TGTGCCACCAGCAAGGGACAGGTTACCGGGGAGCTGTTTTTT	CATSKGQVTGELFF
TRBD1	TRBJ1-6	20	few	TRBV12-3/TRBV12-4	TGTGCCAGCAGCTTCTTTGACAGGGGCTTCCTCAGCTCCTATAATTCACCCCTCCACTTT	CASSFFDRGFLSSYNSPLHF
.	TRBJ2-6	16	.	TRBV7-8	TGTGCCAGCAGCTTTAGGGGGGAATCCGGGGCCAACGTCCTGACTTTC	CASSFRGESGANVLTF
.	TRBJ2-1	16	.	TRBV6-5	TGTGCCAGCAGTTACTCTGGTTCGGGATCCTACAATGAGCAGTTCTTC	CASSYSGSGSYNEQFF
TRBD1	TRBJ2-7	14	many	TRBV29-1	TGCAGCGTTGCAGGGGGCGAGGGCGTACACGAGCAGTACTTC	CSVAGGEGVHEQYF
.	TRBJ2-6	18	few	TRBV11-2	TGTGCCAGCAGCTTAGTCCTATTTCAGGAACCTGGGGCCAACGTCCTGACTTTC	CASSLVLFQEPGANVLTF
.	TRBJ2-3	13	few	TRBV5-1	TGCGCCAGCAGTCAAAGGACTTCGGATACGCAGTATTTT	CASSQRTSDTQYF
.	TRBJ1-2	13	.	TRBV20-1	TGCAGTGCTAGAAGACAGCTAAACTATGGCTACACCTTC	CSARRQLNYGYTF
.	TRBJ2-2	15	few	TRBV18	TGTGCCAGCTCACCAGGGGGTATGGACACCGGGGAGCTGTTTTTT	CASSPGGMDTGELFF